The T cell receptor (beta chain) described here comes from a study of cytotoxic CD8 clonotypes in ibrutinib-treated CLL. Broader study findings: Ibrutinib response saw clonality rise, and progression saw it return toward baseline.

Here immunoSEQ multiplex PCR was the method, and the copy in TCRdb shows in-frame clones only, minus some. The sample lists some 61,000 clones; about two thirds were seen once. The V and J ends lost 2 bases and 8 bases respectively, with 18 bases between them. Germline V gene lookup returns CDR1 ENHRY and CDR2 SYGVKD. The CDR3 contains 15 residues. With regard to this clone: Its antigen remains unknown.

The chain employs TRBV10-3 and TRBJ1-2; TRBD1 is a possible D gene (5 bases). The receptor's source is a human donor with chronic lymphocytic leukemia. The sample in question was PBMCs, obtained after 12 months of ibrutinib treatment. The CDR3 spells CAISEGNPGPLGYTF. As DNA, the CDR3 is TGTGCCATCAGTGAGGGTAACCCGGGACCCCTGGGCTACACCTTC.